A single T cell receptor beta chain is shown here with its context. What it recognizes is unknown. TCRdb re-analysed the RT-PCR reads in MiXCR, keeping a single row per CDR3 protein. The repertoire consists of roughly 520,000 distinct CDR3 sequences, with approximately 24% occurring once and the leading ten covering around 1.8%. This sample was taken from a study of response to subunit inactivated influenza vaccine. General study results and limits: Authors suggested that a seasonal influenza vaccination recruits few new T cells each time.

The germline V and J ends were trimmed by 6 bases and 5 bases, with 14 bases remaining between them. This CDR3 is built from 14 residues. Germline-derived CDR1 and CDR2 are MNHEY and SVGAGI. The sequences come from CD4+ T cells sorted from PBMCs, collected roughly 5 days after vaccination. This TCR came from a middle-aged man who received an inactivated influenza vaccine. This rearrangement joins TRBV6-5 to TRBJ1-5, with D maybe TRBD1 (6 bases). The CDR3 DNA sequence: TGTGCCAGCAGATACAGGGTTTTTGATCAGCCCCAGCATTTT. Its protein product is CASRYRVFDQPQHF.